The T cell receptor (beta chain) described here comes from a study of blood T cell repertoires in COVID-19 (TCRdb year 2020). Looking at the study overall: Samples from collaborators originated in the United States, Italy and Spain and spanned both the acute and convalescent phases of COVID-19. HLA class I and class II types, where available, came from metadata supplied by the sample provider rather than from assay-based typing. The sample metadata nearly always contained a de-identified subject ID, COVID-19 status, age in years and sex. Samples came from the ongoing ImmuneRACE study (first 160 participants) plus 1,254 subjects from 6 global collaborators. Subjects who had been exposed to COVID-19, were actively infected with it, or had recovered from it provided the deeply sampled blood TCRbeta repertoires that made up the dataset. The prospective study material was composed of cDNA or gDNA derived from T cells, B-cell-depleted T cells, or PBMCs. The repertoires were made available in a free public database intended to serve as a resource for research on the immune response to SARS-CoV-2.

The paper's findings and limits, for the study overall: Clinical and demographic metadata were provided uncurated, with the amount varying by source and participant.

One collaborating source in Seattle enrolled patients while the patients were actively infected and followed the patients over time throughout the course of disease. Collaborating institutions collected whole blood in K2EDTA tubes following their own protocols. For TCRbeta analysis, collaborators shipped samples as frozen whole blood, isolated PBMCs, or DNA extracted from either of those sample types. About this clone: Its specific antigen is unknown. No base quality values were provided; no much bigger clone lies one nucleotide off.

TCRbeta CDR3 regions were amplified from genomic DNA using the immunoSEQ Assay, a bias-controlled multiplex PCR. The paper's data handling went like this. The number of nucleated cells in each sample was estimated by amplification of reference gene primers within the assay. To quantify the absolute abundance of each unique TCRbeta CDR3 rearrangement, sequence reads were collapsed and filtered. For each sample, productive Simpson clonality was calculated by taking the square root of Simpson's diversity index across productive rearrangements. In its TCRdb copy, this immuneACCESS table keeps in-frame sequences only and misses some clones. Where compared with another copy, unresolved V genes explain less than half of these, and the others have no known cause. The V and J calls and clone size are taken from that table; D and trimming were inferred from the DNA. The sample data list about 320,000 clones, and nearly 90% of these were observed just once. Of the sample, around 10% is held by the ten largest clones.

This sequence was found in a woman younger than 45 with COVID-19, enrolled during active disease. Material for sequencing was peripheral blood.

The sequence in DNA is TGTGCCAGCATAGAGAGACAGGGGGCGGGTGAGCAGTACTTC. Its protein reads: CASIERQGAGEQYF. The rearrangement joined TRBV6-5 to TRBJ2-7; 10 middle bases align to TRBD1. Here V drops 7 bases and J drops 7 bases, and the junction holds 10 bases not matched to any gene. CDR1 and CDR2 are drawn from the germline V gene: MNHEY, SVGAGI. Its CDR3 holds 14 amino acids, cysteine through phenylalanine. The kept DNA is CDR3 alone, 42 bases in frame from the first base.